Listed below are T cell receptor beta chains from one sample, sequenced in a study of T cells in Graves' hyperthyroidism and ophthalmopathy. TCRdb passed the multiplex PCR reads through MiXCR, listing each CDR3 protein once. The table shows 350,000 to 400,000 distinct CDR3 sequences, with 18% occurring only once. The sequencing sample was made of blood. Source of these receptors: a young man with Graves' ophthalmopathy. CDR3s include the opening cysteine and the closing phenylalanine or tryptophan. The order of the fields is J gene, D gene, V gene, clone size, CDR3 DNA, CDR3 protein. A D gene is named only where the DNA matches it firmly. Part of the rows lack a size; the others show once, few, many or a class for expanded clones.

TRBJ1-5 TRBD1 TRBV5-1 . TGCGCCAGCAGCCCTATGGGACAGTCACATCAGCCCCAGCATTTT CASSPMGQSHQPQHF
TRBJ1-2 TRBD1 TRBV20-1 many TGCAGTGCTTCTATGGGACAGGGGGGTTATGGCTACACCTTC CSASMGQGGYGYTF
TRBJ1-4 . TRBV2 . TGTGCCAGCAGTGAACCAAGGGGTGAAAAACTGTTTTTT CASSEPRGEKLFF
TRBJ2-7 . TRBV6-1 many TGTGCCAGCAGTGAAGTGGTCGGGGCCCCCTACGAGCAGTACTTC CASSEVVGAPYEQYF
TRBJ2-2 . TRBV2 many TGTGCCAGCAGTGAGGAGGCGGGTACCGGGGAGCTGTTTTTT CASSEEAGTGELFF
TRBJ1-6 . TRBV20-1 . TGCAGTCCCCGTACGGGTTCGGCCTATAATTCACCCCTCCACTTT CSPRTGSAYNSPLHF
TRBJ1-1 TRBD1 TRBV14 many TGTGCCAGCAGCCCCAGGGGGACTCCACTTGAAGCTTTCTTT CASSPRGTPLEAFF
TRBJ1-5 . TRBV20-1 . TGCAGTGCTAGAGATAGCGGCAGCGAGAATCAGCCCCAGCATTTT CSARDSGSENQPQHF
TRBJ2-3 . TRBV29-1 many TGCAGCGTTGATAGGTCCACAGATACGCAGTATTTT CSVDRSTDTQYF
TRBJ2-7 TRBD1 TRBV11-2 many TGTGCCAGTATAGACAGGGCAGGGTACGAGCAGTACTTC CASIDRAGYEQYF
TRBJ2-3 . TRBV2 . TGTGCCAGCAGTGTAGGGGGGGGGATGGCAGATACGCAGTATTTT CASSVGGGMADTQYF
TRBJ2-7 TRBD1 TRBV18 many TGTGCCAGCTCACCGGGACAGGAGTCCTACGAGCAGTACTTC CASSPGQESYEQYF
TRBJ2-6 . TRBV6-1 . TGTGCCAGCAGTGCCGGACTGAATCAGGCCAACGTCCTGACTTTC CASSAGLNQANVLTF
TRBJ1-1 . TRBV5-4 many TGTGCCAGCAGCTTGGTCTTAGGGGTGAACACTGAAGCTTTCTTT CASSLVLGVNTEAFF
TRBJ2-1 TRBD1 TRBV11-3 many TGTGCCAGCAGCTTACGGACAGGGAACGACTACAATGAGCAGTTCTTC CASSLRTGNDYNEQFF
TRBJ1-3 . TRBV11-2 . TGTGCCAGCAGCCTCACTAGCTCTGGAAACACCATATATTTT CASSLTSSGNTIYF
TRBJ1-2 TRBD1 TRBV6-1 many TGTGCCAGCAGTCTCCGGGACAGGGGCTATGGCTACACCTTC CASSLRDRGYGYTF
TRBJ2-7 . TRBV3-1 many TGTGCCAGCAGCCCACCGGGACCCCTGGCTGGGGAGCAGTACTTC CASSPPGPLAGEQYF
TRBJ2-3 TRBD2 TRBV5-1 . TGCGCCAGCAGCCAACTAGCGGGGGTGACAGATACGCAGTATTTT CASSQLAGVTDTQYF
TRBJ1-6 . TRBV5-6 . TGTGCCAGCAGCTTGGCCGCCCAGATCAATTCACCCCTCCACTTT CASSLAAQINSPLHF
TRBJ1-1 . TRBV2 many TGTGCCAGCAGCGACGGGACTTGGAACACTGAAGCTTTCTTT CASSDGTWNTEAFF
TRBJ2-2 TRBD2 TRBV11-3 . TGTGCCAGCAGCTTAAACGGACTAGCGAGCGGGGAGCTGTTTTTT CASSLNGLASGELFF
TRBJ1-1 . TRBV9 many TGTGCCAGCAGCGTAGAGGCAGTGGGGACTGAAGCTTTCTTT CASSVEAVGTEAFF
TRBJ2-5 TRBD2 TRBV27 many TGTGCCAGCAGCTTGCGGGGGGAGACCCAGTACTTC CASSLRGETQYF
TRBJ2-7 TRBD2 TRBV20-1 once TGCAGTGCTGGGGGGGGGGGGTCCTACGAGCAGTACTTC CSAGGGGSYEQYF
TRBJ1-1 TRBD1 TRBV20-1 many TGCAGTGCTAGAGTTCGGACAGGGGGCTGGACTGAAGCTTTCTTT CSARVRTGGWTEAFF
TRBJ1-1 . TRBV5-1 many TGCGCCAGCAGCCCCCCCCAGCAGAACACTGAAGCTTTCTTT CASSPPQQNTEAFF
TRBJ1-5 . TRBV12-3/TRBV12-4 many TGTGCCAGTCGGGGCTTTGATGGTCAGCCCCAGCATTTT CASRGFDGQPQHF
TRBJ1-1 TRBD1 TRBV3-1 many TGTGCCAGCAGCCCGTGGGACAGCGGCACTGAAGCTTTCTTT CASSPWDSGTEAFF
TRBJ2-4 TRBD2 TRBV11-2 few TGTGCCAGCACCCAAGAGGCAGCGGGGGCGTACATTCAGTACTTC CASTQEAAGAYIQYF
TRBJ2-2 . TRBV4-1 . TGCGCCAGCAGCCAGGTTATCGCGAACACCGGGGAGCTGTTTTTT CASSQVIANTGELFF
TRBJ1-1 TRBD1 TRBV7-2 . TGTGCCAGCAAGCCCACGACAGGGGCTGAAGCTTTCTTT CASKPTTGAEAFF
TRBJ1-1 . TRBV3-1 many TGTGCCAGCAGCCAAGGAAATCGTCAAGCTTTCTTT CASSQGNRQAFF
TRBJ2-5 TRBD2 TRBV2 many TGTGCCAGCGCCCTAGCGGGGATTCAAGAGACCCAGTACTTC CASALAGIQETQYF
TRBJ2-5 TRBD2 TRBV11-2 many TGTGCCAGCACCATTCCGGGACTAGCGGGTGCACAGTACTTC CASTIPGLAGAQYF
TRBJ1-5 . TRBV5-8 many TGTGCCAGCAGCTCAGGGGAGGGCAATCAGCCCCAGCATTTT CASSSGEGNQPQHF
TRBJ1-5 . TRBV24-1 . TGTGCCACCAGTGACCCCGACGGGGATCAGCCCCAGCATTTT CATSDPDGDQPQHF
TRBJ1-2 . TRBV10-3 . TGTGCCATCAGTGAGCCCCGGGCTGGCTACACCTTC CAISEPRAGYTF
TRBJ2-1 TRBD2 TRBV10-3 . TGTGCCACGCGGACCGGGACTAGCGGGGGTTACAATGAGCAGTTCTTC CATRTGTSGGYNEQFF
TRBJ2-3 . TRBV20-1 many TGCAGTGCCCCGTGGGGTACAGATACGCAGTATTTT CSAPWGTDTQYF
TRBJ1-5 . TRBV6-1 many TGTGCCAGCAGTGAAGTTACAGGAGCTAGCAATCAGCCCCAGCATTTT CASSEVTGASNQPQHF
TRBJ1-2 . TRBV5-1 . TGCGCCAGCAGCAAGTCTTCAGGGCCTACTAACTATGGCTACACCTTC CASSKSSGPTNYGYTF
TRBJ2-1 TRBD2 TRBV5-8 many TGTGCCAGCAGGACTCTCTGGCGGGGGGCCTACAATGAGCAGTTCTTC CASRTLWRGAYNEQFF
TRBJ1-4 TRBD1 TRBV7-9 . TGTGCCAGCAGCTTAACGGGGACAGCTAATGAAAAACTGTTTTTT CASSLTGTANEKLFF
TRBJ1-1 . TRBV3-1 many TGTGCCAGCAGCCAATCACAGGGAGGTGAAGCTTTCTTT CASSQSQGGEAFF
TRBJ2-4 . TRBV6-2/TRBV6-3 . TGTGCCAGCAGTTACAAAAACATTCAGTACTTC CASSYKNIQYF